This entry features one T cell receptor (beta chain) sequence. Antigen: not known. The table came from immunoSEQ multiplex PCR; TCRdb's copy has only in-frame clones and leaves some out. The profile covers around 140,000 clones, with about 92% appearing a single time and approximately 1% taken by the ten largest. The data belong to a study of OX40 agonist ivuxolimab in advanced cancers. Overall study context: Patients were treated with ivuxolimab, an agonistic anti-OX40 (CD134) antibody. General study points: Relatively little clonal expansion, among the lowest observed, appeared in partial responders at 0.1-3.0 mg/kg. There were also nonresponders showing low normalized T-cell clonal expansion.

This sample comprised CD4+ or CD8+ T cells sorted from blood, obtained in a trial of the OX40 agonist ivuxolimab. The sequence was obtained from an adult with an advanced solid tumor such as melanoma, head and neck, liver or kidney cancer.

CDR3 bases: TGTGCCAGCAGTTTACGGGAGGCAGGCAATGAGCAGTTCTTC. Residues: CASSLREAGNEQFF. V is TRBV6-5 and J is TRBJ2-1; 7 positions agree with TRBD2. The CDR3 contains 14 residues. Germline CDR1 is MNHEY and CDR2 is SVGAGI. With V trimmed by 4 bases and J by 6 bases, 6 bases remained unmatched.